Listed below are T cell receptor beta chains from one sample, sequenced in a study of T cell repertoires in cytomegalovirus infection. No antigen has been assigned to these receptors. TCRdb re-analysed the reads in MiXCR, keeping a single row per CDR3 protein. Here the sample spans around 750,000 distinct CDR3 sequences, approximately 30% being singletons. This material consisted of cultured CD8+ T cells from PBMCs, taken from culture after CMV antigen stimulation. The receptor source for this set is a human donor in good health (CMV status not recorded). Some clones in this sample may be carry-over from other donors' samples. The CDR3 runs from the conserved cysteine through the conserved F or W. D genes are given only for firm matches. Rows may omit the clone size; those that give it use once, few, many or a size class.

d_gene: NA; v_gene: TRBV27; j_gene: TRBJ2-7; abundance: NA; len: 14; CDR3nt: TGTGCCAGCTCGGCTCTTGGGGGGACGGGGGAGCAGTACTTC; CDR3aa: CASSALGGTGEQYF
d_gene: TRBD1; v_gene: TRBV27; j_gene: TRBJ1-2; abundance: NA; len: 14; CDR3nt: TGTGCCAGCAGTTTAGCGGGGGACAGGGAGACTTACACCTTC; CDR3aa: CASSLAGDRETYTF
d_gene: NA; v_gene: TRBV7-6; j_gene: TRBJ1-1; abundance: few; len: 12; CDR3nt: TGTGCCAGCAGCCGGGGGGCAGGTGAAGCTTTCTTT; CDR3aa: CASSRGAGEAFF
d_gene: TRBD1; v_gene: TRBV6-1; j_gene: TRBJ1-1; abundance: few; len: 18; CDR3nt: TGTGCCAGCAGTGAAGACCGACAGGGGGCCCCTCCGAACACTGAAGCTTTCTTT; CDR3aa: CASSEDRQGAPPNTEAFF
d_gene: NA; v_gene: TRBV7-8; j_gene: TRBJ1-2; abundance: many; len: 15; CDR3nt: TGTGCCAGCAGCCACAGTCGGGGGGGAGCGGATGGCTACACCTTC; CDR3aa: CASSHSRGGADGYTF
d_gene: NA; v_gene: TRBV28; j_gene: TRBJ1-6; abundance: NA; len: 15; CDR3nt: TGTGCCAGCAGTTCGATGAGCTCCTATAATTCACCCCTCCACTTT; CDR3aa: CASSSMSSYNSPLHF
d_gene: TRBD2; v_gene: TRBV5-1; j_gene: TRBJ2-5; abundance: NA; len: 14; CDR3nt: TGCGCCAGCAGCGGCGGGGGGACCCGGGAGACCCAGTACTTC; CDR3aa: CASSGGGTRETQYF
d_gene: NA; v_gene: TRBV6-2/TRBV6-3; j_gene: TRBJ1-1; abundance: NA; len: 15; CDR3nt: TGTGCCAGCAGTTACGTCCGGCTACCGAACACTGAAGCTTTCTTT; CDR3aa: CASSYVRLPNTEAFF
d_gene: TRBD1; v_gene: TRBV19; j_gene: TRBJ1-1; abundance: NA; len: 14; CDR3nt: TGTGCCAGTAGTACCCGGGACAGAAGCGCTGAAGCTTTCTTT; CDR3aa: CASSTRDRSAEAFF
d_gene: NA; v_gene: TRBV10-3; j_gene: TRBJ2-5; abundance: many; len: 11; CDR3nt: TGTGCCACACAGGGAAAAGAGACCCAGTACTTC; CDR3aa: CATQGKETQYF
d_gene: NA; v_gene: TRBV5-6; j_gene: TRBJ1-3; abundance: NA; len: 14; CDR3nt: TGTGCCAGCAGCCGGGACTTCTCTGGAAACACCATATATTTT; CDR3aa: CASSRDFSGNTIYF
d_gene: NA; v_gene: TRBV7-9; j_gene: TRBJ1-2; abundance: many; len: 13; CDR3nt: TGTGCCAGCAGCTCCGACAGGTCTCACGGCTACACCTTC; CDR3aa: CASSSDRSHGYTF
d_gene: TRBD1; v_gene: TRBV27; j_gene: TRBJ2-2; abundance: NA; len: 15; CDR3nt: TGTGCCAGCAGTTTGTACAGGGGGTACACCGGGGAGCTGTTTTTT; CDR3aa: CASSLYRGYTGELFF
d_gene: NA; v_gene: TRBV29-1; j_gene: TRBJ2-1; abundance: NA; len: 13; CDR3nt: TGCAGCGTTGAAGGGGGGGCCTACAATGAGCAGTTCTTC; CDR3aa: CSVEGGAYNEQFF
d_gene: NA; v_gene: TRBV7-9; j_gene: TRBJ1-2; abundance: NA; len: 12; CDR3nt: TGTGCCAGCACGGACACTAACTATGGCTACACCTTC; CDR3aa: CASTDTNYGYTF
d_gene: NA; v_gene: TRBV7-2; j_gene: TRBJ1-1; abundance: few; len: 14; CDR3nt: TGTGCCAGCAGCTTAGGTCAATTACTCACTGAAGCTTTCTTT; CDR3aa: CASSLGQLLTEAFF
d_gene: TRBD1; v_gene: TRBV7-8; j_gene: TRBJ1-2; abundance: NA; len: 16; CDR3nt: TGTGCCAGCAGCTTAGGGTGGTCGGACAGGGGGCTCTTTTACACCTTC; CDR3aa: CASSLGWSDRGLFYTF
d_gene: NA; v_gene: TRBV6-1; j_gene: TRBJ1-1; abundance: many; len: 16; CDR3nt: TGTGCCAGCAGACAAATCGGTGCCGCAACGAACACTGAAGCTTTCTTT; CDR3aa: CASRQIGAATNTEAFF
d_gene: NA; v_gene: TRBV7-9; j_gene: TRBJ2-1; abundance: many; len: 13; CDR3nt: TGTGCCAGCAGCTTAGTGGGATTTAATGAGCAGTTCTTC; CDR3aa: CASSLVGFNEQFF
d_gene: TRBD2; v_gene: TRBV14; j_gene: TRBJ2-2; abundance: NA; len: 15; CDR3nt: TGTGCCAGCAGCGCCCTAGCGGGGGGGCCCGGGGAGCTGTTTTTT; CDR3aa: CASSALAGGPGELFF
d_gene: NA; v_gene: TRBV7-9; j_gene: TRBJ2-7; abundance: NA; len: 15; CDR3nt: TGTGCCAGCAGCCGCGGACATCGGTCCTCCTACGAGCAGTACTTC; CDR3aa: CASSRGHRSSYEQYF
d_gene: TRBD2; v_gene: TRBV7-6; j_gene: TRBJ2-3; abundance: NA; len: 16; CDR3nt: TGTGCCAGCAGCTTAGGCCCTAGCGGGGGAGGAGATACGCAGTATTTT; CDR3aa: CASSLGPSGGGDTQYF
d_gene: TRBD1; v_gene: TRBV6-8; j_gene: TRBJ2-1; abundance: NA; len: 14; CDR3nt: TGTGCCAGCAGACTGTCCGGGACAGGGGATGAGCAGTTCTTC; CDR3aa: CASRLSGTGDEQFF
d_gene: TRBD1; v_gene: TRBV7-9; j_gene: TRBJ2-5; abundance: NA; len: 15; CDR3nt: TGTGCCAGCAGCCCAAGGGACAGGGATTGGGAGACCCAGTACTTC; CDR3aa: CASSPRDRDWETQYF
d_gene: TRBD2; v_gene: TRBV7-9; j_gene: TRBJ2-5; abundance: few; len: 16; CDR3nt: TGTGCCAGCAGCTCCCCTCCCGGGACTAGCGGAGAGACCCAGTACTTC; CDR3aa: CASSSPPGTSGETQYF
d_gene: NA; v_gene: TRBV6-6; j_gene: TRBJ1-1; abundance: many; len: 13; CDR3nt: TGTGCCAGCAGTTACTTAGAGAACACTGAAGCTTTCTTT; CDR3aa: CASSYLENTEAFF
d_gene: TRBD2; v_gene: TRBV7-2; j_gene: TRBJ2-1; abundance: many; len: 17; CDR3nt: TGTGCCAGCAGCTTAGGGTATAGCGGGGGGGCTCCCAATGAGCAGTTCTTC; CDR3aa: CASSLGYSGGAPNEQFF
d_gene: NA; v_gene: TRBV5-1; j_gene: TRBJ1-1; abundance: few; len: 15; CDR3nt: TGCGCCAGCAGTACGCAGCAAGGGGTAAACACTGAAGCTTTCTTT; CDR3aa: CASSTQQGVNTEAFF
d_gene: TRBD1; v_gene: TRBV12-3/TRBV12-4; j_gene: TRBJ1-1; abundance: many; len: 13; CDR3nt: TGTGCCAGCAGTAGGACAGGGCCGACTGAAGCTTTCTTT; CDR3aa: CASSRTGPTEAFF
d_gene: NA; v_gene: TRBV7-8; j_gene: TRBJ2-1; abundance: many; len: 13; CDR3nt: TGTGCCAGCAGCTTAGGATCCTCTGGCGAGCAGTTCTTC; CDR3aa: CASSLGSSGEQFF
d_gene: TRBD1; v_gene: TRBV7-8; j_gene: TRBJ2-3; abundance: NA; len: 15; CDR3nt: TGTGCCAGCAGCCCTAACAGGGGTAGTTCAGATACGCAGTATTTT; CDR3aa: CASSPNRGSSDTQYF
d_gene: NA; v_gene: TRBV5-6; j_gene: TRBJ1-6; abundance: few; len: 14; CDR3nt: TGTGCCAGCACCTCGGGCTCCTATAATTCACCCCTCCACTTT; CDR3aa: CASTSGSYNSPLHF
d_gene: NA; v_gene: TRBV9; j_gene: TRBJ1-1; abundance: few; len: 16; CDR3nt: TGTGCCAGCAGCGGGAGATCCCCCGGGGGTGGGACTGAAGCTTTCTTT; CDR3aa: CASSGRSPGGGTEAFF
d_gene: TRBD2; v_gene: TRBV7-4; j_gene: TRBJ2-1; abundance: few; len: 17; CDR3nt: TGTGCCAGCAGCCCAAGGTACGAGCGGGGGATATCGGTTGAGCAGTTCTTC; CDR3aa: CASSPRYERGISVEQFF
d_gene: NA; v_gene: TRBV19; j_gene: TRBJ2-3; abundance: NA; len: 11; CDR3nt: TGTGCCAGTACCACCGGTAGTGCGCAGTATTTT; CDR3aa: CASTTGSAQYF
d_gene: NA; v_gene: TRBV28; j_gene: TRBJ1-1; abundance: NA; len: 15; CDR3nt: TGTGCCAGCACCCGACTTGGGGGGATGAACACTGAAGCTTTCTTT; CDR3aa: CASTRLGGMNTEAFF
d_gene: NA; v_gene: TRBV20-1; j_gene: TRBJ1-2; abundance: NA; len: 14; CDR3nt: TGCAGTGCCCTTCCCCCGGACGGGAACTATGGCTACACCTTC; CDR3aa: CSALPPDGNYGYTF
d_gene: NA; v_gene: TRBV24-1; j_gene: TRBJ2-1; abundance: few; len: 12; CDR3nt: TGTGCCACCAGAAGTCCCTACAATGAGCAGTTCTTC; CDR3aa: CATRSPYNEQFF
d_gene: TRBD1; v_gene: TRBV7-6; j_gene: TRBJ1-2; abundance: once; len: 16; CDR3nt: TGTGCCAGCATCCCCCAACAGGGGGCTCCTAACTATGGCTACACCTTC; CDR3aa: CASIPQQGAPNYGYTF
d_gene: NA; v_gene: TRBV7-9; j_gene: TRBJ1-2; abundance: NA; len: 15; CDR3nt: TGTGCCAGCAGCTCCCGGGACGGTGGAAACTATGGCTACACCTTC; CDR3aa: CASSSRDGGNYGYTF
d_gene: NA; v_gene: TRBV24-1; j_gene: TRBJ2-2; abundance: NA; len: 12; CDR3nt: TGTGCCACCAGCGAACAGGGCCGGGAGCTGTTTTTT; CDR3aa: CATSEQGRELFF
d_gene: NA; v_gene: TRBV5-6; j_gene: TRBJ2-1; abundance: NA; len: 12; CDR3nt: TGTGCCAGCAGCTTGGCGGGCAGGGAGAAGTTCTTC; CDR3aa: CASSLAGREKFF
d_gene: NA; v_gene: TRBV20-1; j_gene: TRBJ1-4; abundance: NA; len: 16; CDR3nt: TGCAGTGCTAGAGATCTTCTGGCTGGGGTTATTGAAAAACTGTTTTTT; CDR3aa: CSARDLLAGVIEKLFF
d_gene: TRBD1; v_gene: TRBV12-3/TRBV12-4; j_gene: TRBJ1-3; abundance: NA; len: 16; CDR3nt: TGTGCCAGCAGTCCCCTCAGGGGGCGAGATGGAAACACCATATATTTT; CDR3aa: CASSPLRGRDGNTIYF
d_gene: TRBD2; v_gene: TRBV9; j_gene: TRBJ2-3; abundance: NA; len: 19; CDR3nt: TGTGCCAGCAGCGTAGGCAAGGGAGGGTATGTCAGTAGCACAGATACGCAGTATTTT; CDR3aa: CASSVGKGGYVSSTDTQYF
d_gene: TRBD2; v_gene: TRBV9; j_gene: TRBJ2-3; abundance: NA; len: 16; CDR3nt: TGTGCCAGCAGCGGAGGGACTAGCGGGCTCACAGATACGCAGTATTTT; CDR3aa: CASSGGTSGLTDTQYF
d_gene: TRBD2; v_gene: TRBV18; j_gene: TRBJ2-3; abundance: few; len: 14; CDR3nt: TGTGCCAGCTCACCCCGGACTAGGACAGATACGCAGTATTTT; CDR3aa: CASSPRTRTDTQYF
d_gene: TRBD1; v_gene: TRBV6-1; j_gene: TRBJ1-5; abundance: NA; len: 15; CDR3nt: TGTGCCAACAGTGCCGGGCAGGGGGGCAGACAGCCCCAGCATTTT; CDR3aa: CANSAGQGGRQPQHF
d_gene: NA; v_gene: TRBV20-1; j_gene: TRBJ2-7; abundance: few; len: 14; CDR3nt: TGCAGTGCCGTCCCGGACAGATCCTCCTACGAGCAGTACTTC; CDR3aa: CSAVPDRSSYEQYF
d_gene: TRBD2; v_gene: TRBV7-9; j_gene: TRBJ2-1; abundance: NA; len: 15; CDR3nt: TGTGCCAGCATAGGGGGACTAGCGGGGGGCAATGAGCAGTTCTTC; CDR3aa: CASIGGLAGGNEQFF
d_gene: NA; v_gene: TRBV27; j_gene: TRBJ1-5; abundance: few; len: 14; CDR3nt: TGTGCCAGCAGCCCCGGGACAAGGAATCAGCCCCAGCATTTT; CDR3aa: CASSPGTRNQPQHF
d_gene: NA; v_gene: TRBV9; j_gene: TRBJ1-5; abundance: few; len: 15; CDR3nt: TGTGCCAGCAGCGCCTACCAGGGTGACAATCAGCCCCAGCATTTT; CDR3aa: CASSAYQGDNQPQHF
d_gene: NA; v_gene: TRBV6-5; j_gene: TRBJ2-3; abundance: NA; len: 16; CDR3nt: TGTGCCAGCAGTTACGAGCGGAAAGCCCTCACAGATACGCAGTATTTT; CDR3aa: CASSYERKALTDTQYF
d_gene: NA; v_gene: TRBV6-1; j_gene: TRBJ2-4; abundance: NA; len: 13; CDR3nt: TGTGCCAGCGAGGACGAATTCAAAAACATTCAGTACTTC; CDR3aa: CASEDEFKNIQYF
d_gene: NA; v_gene: TRBV19; j_gene: TRBJ1-3; abundance: NA; len: 16; CDR3nt: TGTGCCAGTACTGTAGGTGTCTTAATCTCTGGAAACACCATATATTTT; CDR3aa: CASTVGVLISGNTIYF
d_gene: NA; v_gene: TRBV6-2/TRBV6-3; j_gene: TRBJ2-6; abundance: NA; len: 16; CDR3nt: TGTGCCAGCAGTTACTCGGGGGTGTCTGGGGCCAACGTCCTGACTTTC; CDR3aa: CASSYSGVSGANVLTF
d_gene: TRBD2; v_gene: TRBV7-6; j_gene: TRBJ2-1; abundance: NA; len: 15; CDR3nt: TGTGCCAGCAGCTTAGGCGGGGGGGCAGGGGGTGAGCAGTTCTTC; CDR3aa: CASSLGGGAGGEQFF